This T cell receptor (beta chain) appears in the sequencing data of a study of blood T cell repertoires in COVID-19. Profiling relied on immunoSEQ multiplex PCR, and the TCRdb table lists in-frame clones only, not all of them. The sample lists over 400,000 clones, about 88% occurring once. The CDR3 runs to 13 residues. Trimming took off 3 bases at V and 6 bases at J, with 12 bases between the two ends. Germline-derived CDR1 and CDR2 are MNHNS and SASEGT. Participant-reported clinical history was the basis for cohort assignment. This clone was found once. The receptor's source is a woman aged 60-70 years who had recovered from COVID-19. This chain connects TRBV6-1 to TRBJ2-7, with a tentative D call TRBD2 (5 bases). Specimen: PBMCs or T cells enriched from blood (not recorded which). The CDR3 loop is CASSDWVGSEQYV. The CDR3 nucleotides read TGTGCCAGCAGTGATTGGGTAGGGAGCGAGCAGTACGTC.